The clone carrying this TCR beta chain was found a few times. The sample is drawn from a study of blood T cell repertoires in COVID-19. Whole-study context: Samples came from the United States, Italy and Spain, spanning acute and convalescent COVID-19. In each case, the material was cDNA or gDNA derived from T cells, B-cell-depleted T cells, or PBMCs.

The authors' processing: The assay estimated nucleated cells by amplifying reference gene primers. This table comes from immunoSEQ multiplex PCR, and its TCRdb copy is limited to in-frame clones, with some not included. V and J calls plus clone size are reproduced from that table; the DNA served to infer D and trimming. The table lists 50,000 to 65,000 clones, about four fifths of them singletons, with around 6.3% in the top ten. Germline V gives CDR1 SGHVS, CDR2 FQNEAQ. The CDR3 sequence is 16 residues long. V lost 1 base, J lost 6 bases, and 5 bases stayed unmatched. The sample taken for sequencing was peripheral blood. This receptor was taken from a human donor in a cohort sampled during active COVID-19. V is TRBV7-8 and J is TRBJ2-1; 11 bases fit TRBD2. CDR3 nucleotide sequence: TGTGCCAGCAGCTTAGGGCTAGCGGGAGGTGTCAATGAGCAGTTCTTC. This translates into CASSLGLAGGVNEQFF. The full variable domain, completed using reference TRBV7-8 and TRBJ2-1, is GAGVSQSPRYKVAKRGQDVALRCDPISGHVSLFWYQQALGQGPEFLTYFQNEAQLDKSGLPSDRFFAERPEGSVSTLKIQRTQQEDSAVYLCASSLGLAGGVNEQFFGPGTRLTVL.